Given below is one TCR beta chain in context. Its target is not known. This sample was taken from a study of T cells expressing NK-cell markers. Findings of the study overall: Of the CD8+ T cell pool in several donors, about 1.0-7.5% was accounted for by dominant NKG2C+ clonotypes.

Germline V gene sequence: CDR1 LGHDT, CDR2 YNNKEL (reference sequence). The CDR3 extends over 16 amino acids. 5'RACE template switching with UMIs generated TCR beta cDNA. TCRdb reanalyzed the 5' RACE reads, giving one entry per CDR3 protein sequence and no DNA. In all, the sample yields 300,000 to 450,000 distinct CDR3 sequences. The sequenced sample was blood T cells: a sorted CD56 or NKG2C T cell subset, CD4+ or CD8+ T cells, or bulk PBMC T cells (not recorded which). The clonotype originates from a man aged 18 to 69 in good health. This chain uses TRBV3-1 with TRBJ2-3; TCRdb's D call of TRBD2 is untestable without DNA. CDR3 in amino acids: CASSPRGAGRTDTQYF.